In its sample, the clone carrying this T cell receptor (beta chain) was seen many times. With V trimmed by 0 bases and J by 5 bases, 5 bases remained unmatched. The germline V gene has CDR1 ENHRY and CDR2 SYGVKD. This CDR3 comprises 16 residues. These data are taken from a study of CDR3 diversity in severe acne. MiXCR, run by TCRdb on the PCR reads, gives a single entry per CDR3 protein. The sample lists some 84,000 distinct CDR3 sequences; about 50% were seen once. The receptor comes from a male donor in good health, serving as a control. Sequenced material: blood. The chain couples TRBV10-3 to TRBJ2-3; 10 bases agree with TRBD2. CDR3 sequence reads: CAISESRAGGQDTQYF. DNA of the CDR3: TGTGCCATCAGTGAGTCGAGAGCGGGGGGGCAAGATACGCAGTATTTT.